Listed here is a single TCR beta chain. Sequencing was performed with immunoSEQ multiplex PCR; in TCRdb, only in-frame clones are kept and a portion is missing. The table lists around 550,000 clones, 85% to 95% of them singletons. This sample was taken from a study of shared clonotypes between healthy human individuals. Only CD45RO-negative cells positively selected for CCR7 counted as naive CD8 cells, so terminally differentiated effector memory CD45RA+ cells were excluded. V lost 5 bases and J 4 bases, leaving 11 bases between the germline ends. The CDR3 totals 13 residues. CDR1 is MNHEY, CDR2 SMNVEV, per germline (reference sequence).

The chain links TRBV27 to TRBJ1-1; a weak D match, TRBD1 (5 bases). The TCR sequence derives from a woman aged 30 to 39 in good health. Sequencing input: naive CD8+ T cells sorted from blood. CDR3 DNA sequence: TGTGCCAGCAGTGCGGGACGTCGCACTGAAGCTTTCTTT. Its translation is CASSAGRRTEAFF.